This T cell receptor (beta chain) emerged from a study of cytomegalovirus exposure and HLA in healthy donors. Study-wide background: Samples from HLA-typed donors yielded 85 million to 95 million unique TCRs in an early data release. Overall study findings and caveats: The authors considered a cluster of highly shared sequence variants likely to be a sequencing artifact. An apparent linkage of common viral pathogens to several of the most significant clusters emerged in a later analysis. A previous analysis found most TCR beta V segments productive roughly 87% or roughly 30% of the time.

Trimming shortened V by 5 bases and J by 4 bases, and 8 bases separated the two germline ends. CDR3 size: 11 residues. Looked up from germline, CDR1 is DFQATT and CDR2 is SNEGSKA (reference sequence). PCR involved 60 Vbeta and 13 Jbeta primers. Sequenced by immunoSEQ multiplex PCR; TCRdb stores in-frame clones only, minus some. The listing records around 200,000 clones. In the case of this clone: Its specificity is not known.

Sequenced sample: PBMCs. The chain is built from TRBV20-1 and TRBJ1-1; no definite D call. The TCR was taken from a woman younger than 45 in good health and CMV-seropositive. This CDR3 is CSAFAGTEAFF. The CDR3 bases are TGCAGTGCTTTTGCGGGCACTGAAGCTTTCTTT.